The TCR beta chain under discussion was sequenced for a study of T cell responses to AZD1222 COVID-19 vaccine. In the case of this clone: Antigen: not known.

Per germline, CDR1 SGHVS and CDR2 FNYEAQ. Unmatched junction bases numbered 3, after V lost 2 bases and J lost 2 bases. The CDR3 consists of 15 residues. Method: immunoSEQ multiplex PCR; TCRdb's copy keeps in-frame clones and lacks some. The table records roughly 150,000 clones, around 89% of them present only once. Broader study findings: Clonal diversity was possibly underestimated, and the donors were mostly white British, with more females. Only 6 or 7 individuals given AZD1222 were seropositive at baseline. Distributed over spike, vaccine-associated CD4 TCRs predominated at 160-218 and 743-854. Samples come after the peak T cell response, not at day 14.

The sample consisted of peripheral blood, taken on day 0 of AZD1222 vaccination. The V gene is TRBV7-6, the J gene TRBJ2-3; TRBD2 matches at 8 bases. The clonotype originates from an adult in good health. The CDR3 DNA is TGTGCCAGCAGCTTAAGCGGGGGCTACACAGATACGCAGTATTTT. It encodes CASSLSGGYTDTQYF.